This T cell receptor (beta chain) was sequenced during a study of blood T cell repertoires in COVID-19. In the study overall: Nucleic acid was either cDNA or gDNA, and it came from T cells, B-cell-depleted T cells, or PBMCs.

The V segment lost 11 bases and the J segment 5 bases; nucleotides outside the gene matches: 8. Germline V CDR1 and CDR2: MNHEY, SVGAGI. The length of the CDR3 is 14 residues. Authors' analysis steps: Estimates of nucleated cell counts were drawn from the amplification of reference gene primers. The repertoire was sequenced with immunoSEQ multiplex PCR; TCRdb's copy has only in-frame clones and lacks some. V, J and clone size reflect that table, while D and trimming were determined from the DNA. The data show roughly 100,000 clones, 70% to 90% seen once. The clonotype originates from a man aged 50-59 years in a cohort sampled during active COVID-19. Sequenced: peripheral blood. This chain uses TRBV6-5 with TRBJ2-1; 11 bases are shared with TRBD2. The CDR3 protein is CACPGTSGNNEQFF. In nucleotides, the CDR3 is TGTGCCTGCCCCGGGACTAGCGGAAACAATGAGCAGTTCTTC.